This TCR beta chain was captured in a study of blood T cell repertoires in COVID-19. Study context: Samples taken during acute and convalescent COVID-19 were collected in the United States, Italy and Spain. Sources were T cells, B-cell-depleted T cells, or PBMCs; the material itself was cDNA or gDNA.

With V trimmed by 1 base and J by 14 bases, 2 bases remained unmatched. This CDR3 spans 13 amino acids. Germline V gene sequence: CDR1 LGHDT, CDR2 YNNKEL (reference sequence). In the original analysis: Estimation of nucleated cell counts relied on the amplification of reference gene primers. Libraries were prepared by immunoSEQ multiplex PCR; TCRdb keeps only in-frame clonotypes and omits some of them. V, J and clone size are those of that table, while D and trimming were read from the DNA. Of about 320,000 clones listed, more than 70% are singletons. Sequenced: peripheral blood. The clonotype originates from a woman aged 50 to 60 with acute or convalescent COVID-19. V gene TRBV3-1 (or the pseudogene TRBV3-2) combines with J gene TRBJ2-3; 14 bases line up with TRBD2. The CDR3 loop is CASSQGGLAGAYF. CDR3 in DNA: TGTGCCAGCAGCCAAGGGGGACTAGCGGGGGCGTATTTT.